The source of this T cell receptor (beta chain) is a study of shared clonotypes between healthy human individuals. This CDR3 comprises 14 residues. The junction had 2 bases not matched to a gene; V was cut back by 3 bases and J by 0 bases. Germline V gene lookup returns CDR1 GTSNPN and CDR2 SVGIG (reference sequence). Study-wide findings and caveats: Relative to their counterparts shared across all four donors, non-shared clonotypes exhibited diminished generation probabilities.

Note on this clone: Its antigen is unknown.

A deep-level run was used for the assay. Sorted subsets were amplified in replicate PCRs using 200 ng DNA, roughly 30,000 T cell genomes. Per the original data handling: Junction-only immunoSEQ data arrived without quality scores, meaning filtering differed. TCRdb keeps only in-frame clones here, not all; method: immunoSEQ multiplex PCR. D and trimming were read from the DNA, whereas the V and J calls and clone size are those reported in that table. The table lists 2 million to 2.5 million clones, more than 85% of them singletons. This TCR came from a man between 18 and 35 years old in good health. Some clones in this sample may be carry-over from other donors' samples. The sequenced material came from naive CD4+ T cells from PBMCs. Noted subset: CD45RA+ positively selected. V gene TRBV30 combines with J gene TRBJ1-3; 7 bases map to TRBD1. The CDR3 region is CAWRDRSSGNTIYF. In nucleotides, the CDR3 is TGTGCCTGGAGGGACAGGAGCTCTGGAAACACCATATATTTT.